This TCR beta chain derives from a study of blood T cell repertoires in COVID-19. Study as a whole: COVID-19 samples collected from the United States, Italy and Spain covered acute and convalescent phases.

V shed 4 bases, J shed 1 base, and the junction held 4 bases outside the gene matches. CDR1 SGHRS and CDR2 YFSETQ come from the germline V gene. This CDR3 comprises 15 residues. Source study methods: The authors estimated nucleated cell counts from reference gene primer amplification. Clones were sequenced by immunoSEQ multiplex PCR, and TCRdb holds only the in-frame ones, with some missing. The DNA gave D and trimming, while V, J and clone size come from that table. The data show approximately 150,000 clones, just under 80% seen once. This chain uses TRBV5-1 with TRBJ2-2; the match to TRBD1 covers 7 bases. The receptor's source is a woman aged 55-70 years with acute or convalescent COVID-19. The sample consisted of peripheral blood. The CDR3 reads CASSTRTGNTGELFF. DNA for the CDR3: TGCGCCAGCAGCACCAGGACAGGGAACACCGGGGAGCTGTTTTTT.